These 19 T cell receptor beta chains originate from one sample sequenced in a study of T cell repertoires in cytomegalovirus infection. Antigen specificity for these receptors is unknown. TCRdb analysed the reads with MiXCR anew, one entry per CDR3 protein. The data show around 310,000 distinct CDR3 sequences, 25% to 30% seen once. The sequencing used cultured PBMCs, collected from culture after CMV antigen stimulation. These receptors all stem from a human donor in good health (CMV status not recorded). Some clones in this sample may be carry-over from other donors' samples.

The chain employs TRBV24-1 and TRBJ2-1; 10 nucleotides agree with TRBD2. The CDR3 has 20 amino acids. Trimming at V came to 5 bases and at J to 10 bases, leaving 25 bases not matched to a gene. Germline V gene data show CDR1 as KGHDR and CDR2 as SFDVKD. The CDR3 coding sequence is TGTGCCACCAGTGCACTCCGGGCTAGCGGGGGTCGGGGGGAGGAAGAGGAGCAGTTCTTC. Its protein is CATSALRASGGRGEEEEQFF.

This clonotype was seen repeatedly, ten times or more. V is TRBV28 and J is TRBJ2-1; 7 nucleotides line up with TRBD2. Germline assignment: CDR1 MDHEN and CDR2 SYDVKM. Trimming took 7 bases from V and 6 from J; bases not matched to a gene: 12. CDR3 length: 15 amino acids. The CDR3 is CASMASGKIGNEQFF. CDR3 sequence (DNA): TGTGCCAGCATGGCCAGCGGGAAAATTGGCAATGAGCAGTTCTTC.

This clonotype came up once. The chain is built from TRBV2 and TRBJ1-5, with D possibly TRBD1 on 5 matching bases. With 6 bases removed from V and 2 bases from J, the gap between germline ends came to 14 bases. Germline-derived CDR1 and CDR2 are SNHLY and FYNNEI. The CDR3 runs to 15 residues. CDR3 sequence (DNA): TGTGCCAGCAGGAGGGGAGGGGTTGGCAATCAGCCCCAGCATTTT. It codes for CASRRGGVGNQPQHF.

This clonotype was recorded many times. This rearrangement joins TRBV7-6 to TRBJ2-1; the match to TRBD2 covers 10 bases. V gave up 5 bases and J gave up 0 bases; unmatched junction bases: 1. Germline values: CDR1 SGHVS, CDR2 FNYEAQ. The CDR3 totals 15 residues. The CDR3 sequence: CASSASGGSYNEQFF. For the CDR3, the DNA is TGTGCCAGCAGCGCTAGCGGGGGCTCCTACAATGAGCAGTTCTTC.

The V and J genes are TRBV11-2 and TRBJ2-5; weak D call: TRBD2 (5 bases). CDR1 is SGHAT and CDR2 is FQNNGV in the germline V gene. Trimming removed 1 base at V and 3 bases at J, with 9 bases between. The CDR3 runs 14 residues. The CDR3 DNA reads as TGTGCCAGCAGCTTAGTCATGGGAGAAGAGACCCAGTACTTC. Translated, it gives CASSLVMGEETQYF.

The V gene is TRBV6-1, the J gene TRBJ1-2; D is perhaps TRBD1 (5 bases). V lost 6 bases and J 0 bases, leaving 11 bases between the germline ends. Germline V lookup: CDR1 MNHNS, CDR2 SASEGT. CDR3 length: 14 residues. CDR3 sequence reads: CASRRTLTNYGYTF. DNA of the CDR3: TGTGCCAGCAGGAGGACACTAACTAACTATGGCTACACCTTC.

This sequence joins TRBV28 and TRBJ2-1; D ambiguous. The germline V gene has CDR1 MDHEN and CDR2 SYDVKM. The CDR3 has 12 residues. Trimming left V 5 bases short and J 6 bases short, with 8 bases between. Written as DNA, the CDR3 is TGTGCCAGCAGTCCATCTATCAATGAGCAGTTCTTC. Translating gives CASSPSINEQFF.

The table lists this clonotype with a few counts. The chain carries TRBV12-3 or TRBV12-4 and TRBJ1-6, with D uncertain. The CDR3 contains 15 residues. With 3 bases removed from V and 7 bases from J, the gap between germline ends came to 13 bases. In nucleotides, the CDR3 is TGTGCCAGCAGTTTCGCCGTTAACGAGAATTCACCCCTCCACTTT. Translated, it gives CASSFAVNENSPLHF.

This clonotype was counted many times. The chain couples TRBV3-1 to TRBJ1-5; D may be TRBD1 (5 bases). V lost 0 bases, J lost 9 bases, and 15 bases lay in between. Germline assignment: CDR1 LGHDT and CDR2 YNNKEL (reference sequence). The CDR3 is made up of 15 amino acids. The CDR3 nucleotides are TGTGCCAGCAGCCAAGATATTGTTGAGGGGAGGCCCCAGCATTTT. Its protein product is CASSQDIVEGRPQHF.

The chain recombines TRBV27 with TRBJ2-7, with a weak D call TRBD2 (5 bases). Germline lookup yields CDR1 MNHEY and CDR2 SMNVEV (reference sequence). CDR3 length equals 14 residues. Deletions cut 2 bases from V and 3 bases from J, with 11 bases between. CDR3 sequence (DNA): TGTGCCAGCAGTTTAGGACGGGAAGACTACGAGCAGTACTTC. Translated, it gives CASSLGREDYEQYF.

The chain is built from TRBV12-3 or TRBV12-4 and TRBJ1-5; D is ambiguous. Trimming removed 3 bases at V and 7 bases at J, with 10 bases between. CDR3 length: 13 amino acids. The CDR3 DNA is TGTGCCAGCAGTTTTTCCAGGTTCCAGCCCCAGCATTTT. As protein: CASSFSRFQPQHF.

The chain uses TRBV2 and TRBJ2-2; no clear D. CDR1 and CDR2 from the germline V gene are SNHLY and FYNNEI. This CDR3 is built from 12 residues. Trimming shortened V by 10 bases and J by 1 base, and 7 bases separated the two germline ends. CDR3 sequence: CATDQNTGELFF. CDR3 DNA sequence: TGTGCCACGGACCAGAACACCGGGGAGCTGTTTTTT.

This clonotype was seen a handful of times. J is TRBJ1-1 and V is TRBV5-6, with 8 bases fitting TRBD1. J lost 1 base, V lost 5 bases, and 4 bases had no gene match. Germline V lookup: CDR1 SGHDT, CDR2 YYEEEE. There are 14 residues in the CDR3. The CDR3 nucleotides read TGTGCCAGCAGACGGGGACAGGCGAACACTGAAGCTTTCTTT. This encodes CASRRGQANTEAFF.

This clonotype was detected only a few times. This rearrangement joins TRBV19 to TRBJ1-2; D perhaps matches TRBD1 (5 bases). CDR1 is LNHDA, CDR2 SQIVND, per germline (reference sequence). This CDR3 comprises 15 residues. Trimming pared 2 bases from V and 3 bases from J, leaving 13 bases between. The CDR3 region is CASSIMVGGHYGYTF. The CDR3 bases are TGTGCCAGTAGTATAATGGTGGGGGGTCACTATGGCTACACCTTC. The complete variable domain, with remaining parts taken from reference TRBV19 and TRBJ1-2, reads DGGITQSPKYLFRKEGQNVTLSCEQNLNHDAMYWYRQDPGQGLRLIYYSQIVNDFQKGDIAEGYSVSREKKESFPLTVTSAQKNPTAFYLCASSIMVGGHYGYTFGSGTRLTVV.

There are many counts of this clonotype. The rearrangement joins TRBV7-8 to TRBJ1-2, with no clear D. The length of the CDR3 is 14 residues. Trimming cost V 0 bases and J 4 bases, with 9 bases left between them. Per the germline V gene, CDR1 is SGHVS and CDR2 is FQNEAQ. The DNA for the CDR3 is TGTGCCAGCAGCTTAGCACGGGGTGGCTATGGCTACACCTTC. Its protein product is CASSLARGGYGYTF.

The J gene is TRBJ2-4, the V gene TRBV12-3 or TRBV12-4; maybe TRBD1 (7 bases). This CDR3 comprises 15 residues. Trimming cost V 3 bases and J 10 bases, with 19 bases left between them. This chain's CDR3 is CASSFGQVGGRIQYF. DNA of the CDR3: TGTGCCAGCAGTTTTGGACAGGTCGGGGGAAGAATTCAGTACTTC.

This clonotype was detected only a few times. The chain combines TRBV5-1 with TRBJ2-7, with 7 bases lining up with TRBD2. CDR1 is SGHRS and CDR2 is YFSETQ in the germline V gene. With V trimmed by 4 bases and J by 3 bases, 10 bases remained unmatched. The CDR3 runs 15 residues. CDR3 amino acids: CASSPPAGVYYEQYF. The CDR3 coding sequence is TGCGCCAGCAGCCCCCCCGCGGGAGTGTACTACGAGCAGTACTTC.

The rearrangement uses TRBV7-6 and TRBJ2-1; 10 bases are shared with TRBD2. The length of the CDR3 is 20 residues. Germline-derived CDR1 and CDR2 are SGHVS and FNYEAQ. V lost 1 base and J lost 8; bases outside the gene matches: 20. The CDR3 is CASSLDGVGSGRARYDEQFF. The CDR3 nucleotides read TGTGCCAGCAGCTTAGACGGGGTAGGGAGCGGGAGGGCCAGGTACGATGAGCAGTTCTTC.

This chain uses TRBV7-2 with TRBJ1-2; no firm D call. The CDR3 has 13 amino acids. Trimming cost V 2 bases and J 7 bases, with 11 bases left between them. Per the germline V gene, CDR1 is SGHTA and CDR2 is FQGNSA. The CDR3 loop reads CASSLRERSGYTF. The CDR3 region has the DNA TGTGCCAGCAGCTTACGGGAAAGGAGTGGCTACACCTTC.